These 25 T cell receptor beta chains were sequenced from one sample in a study of blood T cell repertoires in COVID-19. Here immunoSEQ multiplex PCR was the method, and the copy in TCRdb shows in-frame clones only, minus some. Of approximately 250,000 clones listed, around 78% are singletons. Sequenced sample: peripheral blood. The receptors derive from a man aged 60-69 years who had recovered from COVID-19.

The V gene is TRBV19, the J gene TRBJ1-3; a possible D gene is TRBD1 (6 bases). There are 15 residues in the CDR3. CDR1 and CDR2 from the germline V gene are LNHDA and SQIVND (reference sequence). The V end was cut by 4 bases, the J end by 0 bases, with 10 bases between. The CDR3 here is CASSTGQISGNTIYF. CDR3 DNA sequence: TGTGCCAGTAGTACCGGACAGATCTCTGGAAACACCATATATTTT.

The chain is built from TRBV7-9 and TRBJ2-5; 9 bases align to TRBD1. Germline V lookup: CDR1 SEHNR, CDR2 FQNEAQ (reference sequence). The CDR3 runs to 14 residues. V shed 5 bases, J shed 2 bases, and the junction held 3 bases outside the gene matches. The CDR3 loop is CASSPDRGQETQYF. CDR3 DNA sequence: TGTGCCAGCAGCCCCGACAGGGGGCAAGAGACCCAGTACTTC.

This clone appeared a single time. This chain links TRBV13 with TRBJ2-7; the match to TRBD1 covers 9 bases. The ends lost 5 bases at V and 0 bases at J; junction bases unmatched: 5. The CDR3 has 15 residues. Per germline, CDR1 PRHDT and CDR2 FYEKMQ (reference sequence). The CDR3 DNA is TGTGCCAGCAGCGTTGGACAGGGGAGCTCCTACGAGCAGTACTTC. This translates into CASSVGQGSSYEQYF. Combining the CDR3 with reference TRBV13 and TRBJ2-7 gives the whole variable domain AAGVIQSPRHLIKEKRETATLKCYPIPRHDTVYWYQQGPGQDPQFLISFYEKMQSDKGSIPDRFSAQQFSDYHSELNMSSLELGDSALYFCASSVGQGSSYEQYFGPGTRLTVT.

This clone has a handful of counts. This sequence joins TRBV7-3 and TRBJ1-1; D is ambiguous. Germline V gives CDR1 SGHTA, CDR2 FQGTGA. The CDR3 covers 13 residues. The V end was cut by 3 bases, the J end by 4 bases, with 9 bases between. The CDR3 bases are TGTGCCAGCAGCTTTCTAGGAACCACTGAAGCTTTCTTT. Its protein is CASSFLGTTEAFF.

The chain has TRBV11-2 and TRBJ1-1; D unresolved. Germline V gene data show CDR1 as SGHAT and CDR2 as FQNNGV. There are 16 residues in the CDR3. V lost 5 bases to trimming and J lost 0 bases, with 16 bases between them. DNA for the CDR3: TGTGCCAGCAGCGAAAATAAGCGGGCAATGAACACTGAAGCTTTCTTT. It codes for CASSENKRAMNTEAFF.

V gene TRBV5-1 combines with J gene TRBJ2-3, with 7 bases lining up with TRBD2. Germline V lookup: CDR1 SGHRS, CDR2 YFSETQ. CDR3 length: 15 amino acids. Unmatched junction bases numbered 8, after V lost 7 bases and J lost 0 bases. Here the CDR3 DNA reads TGCGCCAGCGGACCCAGCGGGGCTAGCACAGATACGCAGTATTTT. Amino acids: CASGPSGASTDTQYF.

V is TRBV7-2 and J is TRBJ2-7, with TRBD1 matching 7 bases. V shed 2 bases and J 2 bases; nucleotides not matched to a gene: 6. Germline CDR1 and CDR2: SGHTA and FQGNSA. The CDR3 runs to 15 residues. CDR3 in DNA: TGTGCCAGCAGCTTAACTGCGACAGGGACCTACGAGCAGTACTTC. Its translation is CASSLTATGTYEQYF.

This clone appeared once. The rearrangement uses TRBV24-1 and TRBJ1-5; possible D gene TRBD1, 6 bases. Deletions cut 6 bases from V and 4 bases from J, with 12 bases between. The CDR3 length is 14 residues. Germline lookup yields CDR1 KGHDR and CDR2 SFDVKD. CDR3 loop: CATSQGNENQPQHF. The CDR3 DNA reads as TGTGCCACCAGTCAGGGGAATGAGAATCAGCCCCAGCATTTT.

This rearrangement joins TRBV30 to TRBJ1-1; tentatively, D is TRBD1 (6 bases). The CDR3 extends over 14 amino acids. Germline CDR1 reads GTSNPN; CDR2 reads SVGIG (reference sequence). Trimming shortened V by 8 bases and J by 3 bases, and 19 bases separated the two germline ends. The CDR3 here is CAAQRGGADTEAFF. CDR3 sequence (DNA): TGTGCCGCCCAAAGGGGGGGGGCGGACACTGAAGCTTTCTTT.

The rearrangement links TRBV7-2 to TRBJ2-2, with D uncertain. V was trimmed by 3 bases and J by 5 bases, leaving 7 bases between them. Germline values: CDR1 SGHTA, CDR2 FQGNSA. The CDR3 is 13 residues long. The CDR3 DNA follows: TGTGCCAGCAGCTTTTACGGTACCGGGGAGCTGTTTTTT. Translation gives CASSFYGTGELFF.

The V gene is TRBV6-5, the J gene TRBJ2-3; perhaps TRBD1 as D (5 bases). CDR3 size: 15 residues. The germline CDR1 and CDR2 sequences are MNHEY and SVGAGI. V lost 7 bases and J 4 bases, leaving 18 bases between the germline ends. CDR3 nucleotides: TGTGCCAGCACTAGAGACCACATAGGGGCAGATACGCAGTATTTT. As protein: CASTRDHIGADTQYF.

The CDR3 reads CASSIRDNNYGYTF. The CDR3 DNA is TGTGCCAGTAGTATCCGGGACAACAACTATGGCTACACCTTC. The rearrangement joins TRBV19 to TRBJ1-2, with D maybe TRBD1 (6 bases). V lost 3 bases, J lost 2 bases, and 10 bases lay in between. CDR3 size: 14 residues. Germline loops: CDR1 LNHDA, CDR2 SQIVND (reference sequence).

The chain carries TRBV6-5 and TRBJ2-5; D possibly corresponds to TRBD1 (7 bases). The germline V and J ends were trimmed by 2 bases and 4 bases, with 17 bases remaining between them. This CDR3 comprises 16 residues. The germline V gene encodes CDR1 MNHEY and CDR2 SVGAGI. CDR3 sequence reads: CASSYLGGTVRETQYF. DNA of the CDR3: TGTGCCAGCAGTTACCTAGGAGGGACAGTACGAGAGACCCAGTACTTC.

V and J are TRBV6-6 and TRBJ2-7; 8 nucleotides agree with TRBD1. V shed 8 bases, J shed 4 bases, and the junction held 10 bases outside the gene matches. The CDR3 covers 14 residues. Germline V gene data show CDR1 as MNHNY and CDR2 as SVGAGI (reference sequence). DNA of the CDR3: TGTGCCAGCGGTCAGCCAGGGGGCTTTTACGAGCAGTACTTC. Translation: CASGQPGGFYEQYF.

This sequence joins TRBV6-4 and TRBJ2-1, with 9 bases aligning to TRBD2. The CDR3 sequence is 15 residues long. The germline V gene has CDR1 MRHNA and CDR2 SNTAGT. The J segment lost 7 bases and the V segment lost 2 bases, leaving 6 bases of the junction unmatched. CDR3 residues: CASSDNGLARNEQFF. CDR3 coding DNA: TGTGCCAGCAGTGACAACGGACTAGCGAGGAATGAGCAGTTCTTC.

The chain recombines TRBV10-2 with TRBJ2-2; possibly TRBD1 for D (5 bases). The germline CDR1 and CDR2 sequences are WSHSY and SAAADI. The CDR3 consists of 14 residues. The V and J ends lost 2 bases and 5 bases respectively, with 9 bases between them. This CDR3 reads CASSENRKTGELFF. CDR3 sequence (DNA): TGCGCCAGCAGTGAGAACAGGAAGACCGGGGAGCTGTTTTTT.

The gene calls are TRBV6-6 and TRBJ2-3, with TRBD1 identical over 11 bases. Germline V gene lookup returns CDR1 MNHNY and CDR2 SVGAGI (reference sequence). V was clipped by 2 bases and J by 2 bases; unmatched bases: 0. CDR3 length equals 15 residues. The CDR3 region is CASSYGQGATDTQYF. The CDR3 region has the DNA TGTGCCAGCAGTTACGGACAGGGGGCCACAGATACGCAGTATTTT.

The chain has TRBV7-9 and TRBJ1-2, with 8 bases aligning to TRBD1. This CDR3 has 14 amino acids. In germline, CDR1 is SEHNR, CDR2 FQNEAQ (reference sequence). The J segment lost 7 bases and the V segment lost 2 bases, leaving 6 bases of the junction unmatched. The CDR3 region is CASSLSGQGIGYTF. The CDR3 bases are TGTGCCAGCAGCTTATCAGGACAGGGAATTGGCTACACCTTC.

This chain links TRBV19 with TRBJ1-6; D perhaps matches TRBD1 (6 bases). CDR3 size: 14 residues. V shed 4 bases and J shed 7 bases, with 11 bases lying between them. Germline V CDR1 and CDR2: LNHDA, SQIVND (reference sequence). CDR3 in amino acids: CASSTSGTNSPLHF. The CDR3 coding sequence is TGTGCCAGTAGTACATCCGGGACAAATTCACCCCTCCACTTT. The full variable domain, in which reference TRBV19 and TRBJ1-6 provide the parts outside the CDR3, is DGGITQSPKYLFRKEGQNVTLSCEQNLNHDAMYWYRQDPGQGLRLIYYSQIVNDFQKGDIAEGYSVSREKKESFPLTVTSAQKNPTAFYLCASSTSGTNSPLHFGNGTRLTVT.

CDR3 loop: CASTAHDRGNYGYTF. The CDR3 DNA follows: TGTGCCAGCACCGCCCACGACAGGGGCAACTATGGCTACACCTTC. The chain recombines TRBV6-5 with TRBJ1-2; 8 bases map to TRBD1. The CDR3 contains 15 residues. Germline assignment: CDR1 MNHEY and CDR2 SVGAGI. J lost 2 bases, V lost 7 bases, and 9 bases had no gene match.

This chain links TRBV9 with TRBJ2-5; possible D gene TRBD1, 6 bases. Trimming pared 3 bases from V and 5 bases from J, leaving 17 bases between. Germline-derived CDR1 and CDR2 are SGDLS and YYNGEE. This CDR3 spans 15 amino acids. Here the CDR3 reads CASSEATGAEETQYF. The CDR3 DNA sequence: TGTGCCAGCAGCGAAGCGACAGGCGCGGAGGAGACCCAGTACTTC.

The rearrangement uses TRBV5-1 and TRBJ2-5; TRBD1 matches 8 bases. The junction had 12 bases not matched to a gene; V was cut back by 7 bases and J by 4 bases. This CDR3 spans 15 amino acids. Looked up from germline, CDR1 is SGHRS and CDR2 is YFSETQ. CDR3 nucleotide sequence: TGCGCCAGCTTTATGGGGCAGGGGGCTCGAGAGACCCAGTACTTC. Residues: CASFMGQGARETQYF. The variable domain in full, completed from reference TRBV5-1 and TRBJ2-5, reads KAGVTQTPRYLIKTRGQQVTLSCSPISGHRSVSWYQQTPGQGLQFLFEYFSETQRNKGNFPGRFSGRQFSNSRSEMNVSTLELGDSALYLCASFMGQGARETQYFGPGTRLLVL.

The V call is TRBV7-2, the J call TRBJ2-3, with D uncertain. Germline V CDR1 and CDR2: SGHTA, FQGNSA. V was cut by 5 bases and J by 2 bases, with 5 bases left in between. CDR3 length: 12 amino acids. The CDR3 region is CASSILTDTQYF. The CDR3 DNA reads TGTGCCAGCAGCATCCTCACAGATACGCAGTATTTT.

The chain couples TRBV7-9 to TRBJ2-2, with D maybe TRBD1 (5 bases). Germline CDR1 SEHNR, CDR2 FQNEAQ (reference sequence). The CDR3 consists of 15 residues. V lost 2 bases, J lost 6 bases, and 13 bases lay in between. The CDR3 region is CASSLLGDEPGELFF. CDR3 in DNA: TGTGCCAGCAGCTTACTAGGGGATGAACCCGGGGAGCTGTTTTTT.

For this clone: Other nucleotide sequences in the sample specify the same CDR3. J is TRBJ2-2 and V is TRBV7-6, with TRBD1 matching 7 bases. V was pared by 5 bases and J by 5 bases, with 8 bases of the junction left unmatched. Per germline, CDR1 SGHVS and CDR2 FNYEAQ. The CDR3 is made up of 15 amino acids. CDR3 in amino acids: CASSPRQGGTGELFF. The CDR3 region has the DNA TGTGCCAGCAGCCCCCGACAGGGTGGTACCGGGGAGCTGTTTTTT.